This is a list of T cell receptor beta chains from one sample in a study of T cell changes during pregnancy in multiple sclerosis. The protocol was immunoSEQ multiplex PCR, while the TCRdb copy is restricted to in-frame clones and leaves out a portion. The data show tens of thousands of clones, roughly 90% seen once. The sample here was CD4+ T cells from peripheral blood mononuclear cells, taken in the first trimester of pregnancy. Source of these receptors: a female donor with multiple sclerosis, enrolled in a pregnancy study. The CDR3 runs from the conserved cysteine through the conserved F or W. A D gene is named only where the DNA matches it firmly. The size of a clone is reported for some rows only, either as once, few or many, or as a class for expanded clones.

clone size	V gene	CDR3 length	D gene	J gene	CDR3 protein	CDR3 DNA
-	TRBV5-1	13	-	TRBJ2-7	CASSLAPDYEQYF	TGCGCCAGCAGCTTGGCCCCCGACTACGAGCAATACTTC
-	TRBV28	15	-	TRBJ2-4	CASSLGPQGRHIQYF	TGTGCCAGCAGTTTGGGCCCCCAGGGTCGCCACATTCAGTACTTC
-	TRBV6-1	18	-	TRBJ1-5	CASSGTQGHSLSNQPQHF	TGTGCCAGCAGTGGTACGCAGGGGCACTCGCTTAGCAATCAGCCCCAGCATTTT
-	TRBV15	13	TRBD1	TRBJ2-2	CATDRANTGELFF	TGTGCCACCGACAGGGCGAACACCGGGGAGCTGTTTTTT
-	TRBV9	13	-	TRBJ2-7	CASSVDLSGEQYF	TGTGCCAGCAGCGTAGATCTGTCAGGGGAGCAGTACTTC
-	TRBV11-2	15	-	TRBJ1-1	CASSPGWTANTEAFF	TGTGCCAGCAGCCCAGGGTGGACAGCGAACACTGAAGCTTTCTTT
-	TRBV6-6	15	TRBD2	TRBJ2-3	CASSSPGLESDTQYF	TGTGCCAGCAGTTCGCCGGGACTAGAGTCAGATACGCAGTATTTT
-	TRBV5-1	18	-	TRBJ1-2	CASSFTLGGQPITYGYTF	TGCGCCAGCAGCTTCACATTGGGGGGTCAACCGATAACATATGGCTACACCTTC
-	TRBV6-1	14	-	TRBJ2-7	CASSRPQGSYEQYF	TGTGCCAGCTCCCGGCCTCAGGGCTCCTACGAGCAGTACTTC
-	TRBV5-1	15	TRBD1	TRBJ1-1	CASSEHGQGITEAFF	TGCGCCAGCTCTGAACACGGACAGGGGATCACTGAAGCTTTCTTT
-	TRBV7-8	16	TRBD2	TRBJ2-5	CASSLEIAGEGETQYF	TGTGCCAGCAGCTTAGAAATAGCGGGAGAGGGGGAGACCCAGTACTTC
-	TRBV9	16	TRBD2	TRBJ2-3	CASSVAASGRTDTQYF	TGTGCCAGCAGCGTAGCGGCTAGCGGGAGAACAGATACGCAGTATTTT
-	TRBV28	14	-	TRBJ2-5	CASGRRGGEETQYF	TGTGCCAGCGGGAGGAGGGGGGGAGAGGAGACCCAGTACTTC
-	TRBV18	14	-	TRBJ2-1	CASSPGGGIHEQFF	TGTGCCAGCTCACCAGGGGGAGGCATCCATGAGCAGTTCTTC
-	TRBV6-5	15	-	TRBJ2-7	CASSYLPADSYEQYF	TGTGCCAGCAGTTACCTCCCAGCGGACTCCTACGAGCAGTACTTC
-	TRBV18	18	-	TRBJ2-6	CASSPPTELLSGANVLTF	TGTGCCAGCTCACCACCGACAGAGCTACTCTCTGGGGCCAACGTCCTGACTTTC
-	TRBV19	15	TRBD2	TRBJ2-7	CASSIVTSGDYEQYF	TGTGCCAGTAGTATAGTCACTAGCGGAGACTACGAGCAGTACTTC
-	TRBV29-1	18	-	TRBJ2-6	CSVSRQAGTNSGANVLTF	TGCAGCGTTTCCCGCCAAGCCGGGACAAACTCTGGGGCCAACGTCCTGACTTTC
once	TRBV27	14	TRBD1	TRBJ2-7	CASSPGDRGYEQYF	TGTGCCAGCAGTCCCGGGGACAGGGGCTACGAGCAGTACTTC
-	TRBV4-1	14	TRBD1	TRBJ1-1	CASSTRTGPPEAFF	TGCGCCAGCAGCACTCGGACAGGCCCCCCTGAAGCTTTCTTT
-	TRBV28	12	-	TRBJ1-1	CASRMVAGEAFF	TGTGCCAGCAGAATGGTAGCGGGAGAAGCTTTCTTT
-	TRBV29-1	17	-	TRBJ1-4	CSVVFAGVGRGGEKLFF	TGCAGCGTTGTCTTCGCGGGGGTTGGCCGGGGAGGTGAAAAACTGTTTTTT